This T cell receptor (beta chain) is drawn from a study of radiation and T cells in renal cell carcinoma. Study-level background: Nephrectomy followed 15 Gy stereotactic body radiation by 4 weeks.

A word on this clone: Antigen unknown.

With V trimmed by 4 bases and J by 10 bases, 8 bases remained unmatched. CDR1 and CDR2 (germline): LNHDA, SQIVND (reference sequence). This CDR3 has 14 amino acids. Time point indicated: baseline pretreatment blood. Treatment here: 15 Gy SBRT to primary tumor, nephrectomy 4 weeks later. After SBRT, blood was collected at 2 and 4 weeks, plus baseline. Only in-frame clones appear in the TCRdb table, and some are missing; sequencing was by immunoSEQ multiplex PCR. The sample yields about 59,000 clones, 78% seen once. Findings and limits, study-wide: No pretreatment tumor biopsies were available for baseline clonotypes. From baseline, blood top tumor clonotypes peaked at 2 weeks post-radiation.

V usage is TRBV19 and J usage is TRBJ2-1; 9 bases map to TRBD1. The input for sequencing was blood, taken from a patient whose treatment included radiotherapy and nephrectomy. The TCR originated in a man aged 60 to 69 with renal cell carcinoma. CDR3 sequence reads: CASSRDRESWEQFF. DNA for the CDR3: TGTGCCAGTAGTAGGGACAGGGAAAGTTGGGAGCAGTTCTTC.